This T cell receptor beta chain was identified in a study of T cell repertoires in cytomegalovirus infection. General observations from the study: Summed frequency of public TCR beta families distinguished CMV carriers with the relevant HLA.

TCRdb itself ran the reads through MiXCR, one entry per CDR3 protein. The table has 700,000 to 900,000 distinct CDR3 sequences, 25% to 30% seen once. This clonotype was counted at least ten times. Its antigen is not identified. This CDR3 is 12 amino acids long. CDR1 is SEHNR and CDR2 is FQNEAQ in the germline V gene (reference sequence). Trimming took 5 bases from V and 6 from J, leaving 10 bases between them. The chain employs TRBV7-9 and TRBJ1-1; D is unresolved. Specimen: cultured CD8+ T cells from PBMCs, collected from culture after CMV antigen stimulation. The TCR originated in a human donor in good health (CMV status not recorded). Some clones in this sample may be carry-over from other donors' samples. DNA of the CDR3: TGTGCCAGCAGCCCCCCGATCCCTGAAGCTTTCTTT. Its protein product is CASSPPIPEAFF.